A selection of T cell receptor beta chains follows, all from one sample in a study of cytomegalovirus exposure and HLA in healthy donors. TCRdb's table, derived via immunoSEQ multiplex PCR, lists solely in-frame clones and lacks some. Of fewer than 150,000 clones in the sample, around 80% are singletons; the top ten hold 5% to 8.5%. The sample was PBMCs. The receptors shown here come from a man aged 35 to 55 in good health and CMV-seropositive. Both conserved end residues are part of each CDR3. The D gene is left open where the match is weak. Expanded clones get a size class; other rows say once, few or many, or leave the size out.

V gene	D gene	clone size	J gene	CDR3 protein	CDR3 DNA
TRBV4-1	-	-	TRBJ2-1	CASSQFVGPYNEQFF	TGCGCCAGCAGCCAATTTGTGGGCCCCTACAATGAGCAGTTCTTC
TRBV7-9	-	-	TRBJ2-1	CSSSPPGSYNEQFF	TGTTCCAGCAGCCCCCCCGGGTCCTACAATGAGCAGTTCTTC
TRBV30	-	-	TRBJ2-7	CAWRTSGGYEQYF	TGTGCCTGGAGAACCAGCGGAGGTTACGAGCAGTACTTC
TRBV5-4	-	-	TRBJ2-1	CASSFWGGPILSEEQFF	TGTGCCAGCAGCTTTTGGGGGGGGCCAATCCTATCGGAGGAGCAGTTCTTC
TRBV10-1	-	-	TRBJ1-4	CASIGSFVFPTTNEKLFF	TGCGCCAGCATCGGGTCCTTCGTGTTCCCCACAACTAATGAAAAACTGTTTTTT
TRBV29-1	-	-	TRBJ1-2	CSVHRTPNYGYTF	TGCAGCGTACATCGGACACCGAACTATGGCTACACCTTC
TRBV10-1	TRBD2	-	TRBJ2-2	CASSDGRTGELFF	TGCGCCAGCAGTGACGGGAGGACCGGGGAGCTGTTTTTT
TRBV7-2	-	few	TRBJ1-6	CASSLYGRQFDSPLHF	TGTGCCAGCAGCTTATACGGGAGGCAATTCGATTCACCCCTCCACTTT
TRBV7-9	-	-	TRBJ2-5	CASSLGFIRQDQETQYF	TGTGCCAGCAGCTTAGGATTTATTCGACAGGACCAAGAGACCCAGTACTTC
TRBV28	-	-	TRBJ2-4	CASSGAGKNIQYF	TGTGCCAGCAGTGGTGCAGGGAAAAACATTCAGTACTTC
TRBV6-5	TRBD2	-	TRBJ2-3	CASSRTSSGDTQYF	TGTGCCAGCAGCAGGACTAGTTCTGGCGATACGCAGTATTTT
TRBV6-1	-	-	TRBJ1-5	CASSEAWPGWSNQPQHF	TGTGCCAGCAGTGAAGCTTGGCCAGGGTGGAGCAATCAGCCCCAGCATTTT
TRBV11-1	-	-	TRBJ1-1	CASTRGGPNTEAFF	TGTGCCAGCACCCGGGGGGGTCCGAACACTGAAGCTTTCTTT
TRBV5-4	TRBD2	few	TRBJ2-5	CASSWGTSDQETQYF	TGTGCCAGCAGCTGGGGCACTAGCGACCAAGAGACCCAGTACTTC
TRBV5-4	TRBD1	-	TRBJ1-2	CASTKEDWTGDGYTF	TGTGCCAGCACCAAGGAAGATTGGACAGGGGATGGCTACACCTTC
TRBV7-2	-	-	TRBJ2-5	CASSLDGEAQYF	TGTGCCAGCAGCTTAGACGGCGAGGCCCAGTACTTC
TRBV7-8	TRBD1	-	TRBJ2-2	CASSLVPRGFAGELFF	TGTGCCAGCAGCTTAGTGCCCAGGGGGTTTGCCGGGGAGCTGTTTTTT
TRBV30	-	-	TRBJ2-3	CAWRDRTDTQYF	TGTGCCTGGCGGGATCGCACAGATACGCAGTATTTT
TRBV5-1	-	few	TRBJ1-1	CASSSKGLTEAFF	TGCGCCAGCAGCTCCAAAGGACTGACTGAAGCTTTCTTT
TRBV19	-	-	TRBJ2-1	CASSIQTDYNEQFF	TGTGCCAGTAGTATACAGACTGACTACAATGAGCAGTTCTTC
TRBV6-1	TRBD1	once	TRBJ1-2	CASSTSGGSYGYTF	TGTGCCAGCAGTACCTCAGGGGGCTCCTATGGCTACACCTTC
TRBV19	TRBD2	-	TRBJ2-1	CASSGWGVAGVDEQFF	TGTGCCAGTAGTGGGTGGGGTGTAGCGGGAGTGGATGAGCAGTTCTTC
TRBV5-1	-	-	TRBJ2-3	CASSLAVTDTQYF	TGCGCCAGCAGCTTGGCTGTCACAGATACGCAGTATTTT
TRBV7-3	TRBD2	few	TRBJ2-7	CASSSGLAGAGEQYF	TGTGCCAGCAGCTCCGGACTAGCGGGAGCTGGAGAGCAGTACTTC
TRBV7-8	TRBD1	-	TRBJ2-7	CASSPDRGTEQYF	TGTGCCAGCAGCCCGGACAGGGGAACCGAGCAGTACTTC
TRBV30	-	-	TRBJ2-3	CAWSVSTPGGDLHTDTQYF	TGTGCCTGGAGTGTAAGTACACCCGGCGGGGATTTACACACAGATACGCAGTATTTT
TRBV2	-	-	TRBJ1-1	CASWAHLDTEAFF	TGTGCCTCGTGGGCGCACCTCGACACTGAAGCTTTCTTT
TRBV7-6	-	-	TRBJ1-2	CASSLASRMLANYGYTF	TGTGCCAGCAGCTTAGCTTCGAGGATGTTAGCTAACTATGGCTACACCTTC
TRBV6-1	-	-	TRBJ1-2	CASSEARYYGYTF	TGTGCCAGCAGTGAAGCGAGATATTATGGCTACACCTTC
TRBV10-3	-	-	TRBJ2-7	CAISGTEAYEQYF	TGTGCCATCAGTGGGACAGAAGCCTACGAGCAGTACTTC
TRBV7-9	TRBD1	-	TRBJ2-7	CASSPWTGEYEQYF	TGTGCCAGCAGCCCCTGGACAGGGGAGTACGAGCAGTACTTC
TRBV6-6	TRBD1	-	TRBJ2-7	CASSYTGTGGYEQYF	TGTGCCAGCAGTTACACCGGGACAGGGGGCTACGAGCAGTACTTC
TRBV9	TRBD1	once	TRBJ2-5	CASSDPLGQDTETQYF	TGTGCCAGCAGCGACCCCCTCGGACAGGACACGGAGACCCAGTACTTC
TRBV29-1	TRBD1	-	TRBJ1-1	CSAGSTGWNTEAFF	TGCAGCGCCGGGTCGACAGGGTGGAACACTGAAGCTTTCTTT
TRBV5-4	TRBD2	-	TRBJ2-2	CASSLAPGGDTGELFF	TGTGCCAGCAGCTTGGCGCCCGGGGGGGACACCGGGGAGCTGTTTTTT
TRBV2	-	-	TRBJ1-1	CASIPGGRTEAFF	TGTGCCAGCATCCCTGGGGGGAGGACTGAAGCTTTCTTT
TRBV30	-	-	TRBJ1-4	CAWSSRADEKLFF	TGTGCCTGGAGTAGTAGAGCTGATGAAAAACTGTTTTTT
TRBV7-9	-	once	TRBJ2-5	CASSLAGAETQYF	TGTGCCAGCAGCTTAGCGGGGGCAGAGACCCAGTACTTC
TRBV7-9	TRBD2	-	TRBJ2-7	CASSGGLAVSYEQYF	TGTGCCAGCAGTGGGGGACTAGCGGTCTCCTACGAGCAGTACTTC
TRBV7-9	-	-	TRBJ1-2	CASGQTDYGYTF	TGTGCCAGCGGACAGACAGACTATGGCTACACCTTC
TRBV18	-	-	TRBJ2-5	CASSPYRGSETQYF	TGTGCCAGCTCACCATACAGAGGGTCCGAGACCCAGTACTTC
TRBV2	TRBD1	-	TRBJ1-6	CASNDRQGNSPLHF	TGTGCCAGCAATGATCGACAGGGGAATTCACCCCTCCACTTT
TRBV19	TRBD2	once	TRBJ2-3	CASSIAREGRDTQYF	TGTGCCAGTAGTATAGCCCGGGAGGGCCGGGATACGCAGTATTTT
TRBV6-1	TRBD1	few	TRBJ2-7	CASSQQTGGTYEQYF	TGTGCCAGCAGCCAGCAGACAGGGGGGACCTACGAGCAGTACTTC
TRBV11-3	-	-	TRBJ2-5	CASSVQGQLETQYF	TGTGCCAGCAGCGTACAGGGTCAGCTAGAGACCCAGTACTTC
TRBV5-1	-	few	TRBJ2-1	CASSSTGFNEQFF	TGCGCCAGCAGCTCAACAGGGTTCAATGAGCAGTTCTTC
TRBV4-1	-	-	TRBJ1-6	CASSQESRVRNSPLHF	TGCGCCAGCAGCCAAGAGAGCAGGGTTCGTAATTCACCCCTCCACTTT
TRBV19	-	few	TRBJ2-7	CASKPAHFGSYEQYF	TGTGCCAGTAAACCGGCCCACTTCGGGTCCTACGAGCAGTACTTC
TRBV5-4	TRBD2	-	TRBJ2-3	CASSPQTSGRGNTQYF	TGTGCCAGCAGCCCCCAGACTAGCGGGAGAGGAAATACGCAGTATTTT
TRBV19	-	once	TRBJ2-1	CASTARGGRNEQFF	TGTGCCAGTACCGCTCGGGGTGGTCGCAATGAGCAGTTCTTC
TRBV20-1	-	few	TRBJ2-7	CSALRGYEQYF	TGCAGTGCGTTACGGGGGTACGAGCAGTACTTC
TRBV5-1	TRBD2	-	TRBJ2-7	CASSLEGLAGAYEQYF	TGCGCCAGCAGCTTGGAGGGACTAGCGGGAGCTTACGAGCAGTACTTC
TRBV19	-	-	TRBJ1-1	CASDDRHPRAAFF	TGTGCCAGCGACGATAGACACCCCAGGGCGGCTTTCTTT